These 25 T cell receptor beta chains came from one sample sequenced in a study of human T cells and chemical hapten exposure. Unfractionated whole blood yielded the extracted total RNA. Each CDR3 protein is one row after TCRdb ran MiXCR on the 5' RACE reads. In the table there are 110,000 or so distinct CDR3 sequences, approximately 20% of which are singletons. These receptors all stem from a human donor in good health.

J is TRBJ2-1 and V is TRBV30; TRBD2 aligns across 7 bases. The V gene end was trimmed by 3 bases and the J gene end by 13 bases; junction bases not matched to a gene: 6. Germline lookup yields CDR1 GTSNPN and CDR2 SVGIG (reference sequence). The CDR3 totals 11 residues. The CDR3 DNA follows: TGTGCCTGGAGGGCAGGACTAGACCAGTTCTTC. Its protein product is CAWRAGLDQFF.

In its sample, this clonotype was seen a few times. V and J are TRBV29-1 and TRBJ2-5, with D unresolved. CDR3 size: 11 residues. Trimming left V 5 bases short and J 7 bases short, with 11 bases between. Germline V lookup: CDR1 SQVTM, CDR2 ANQGSEA. CDR3 region: CSVLLWGTQYF. The CDR3 DNA sequence: TGCAGCGTTCTACTTTGGGGGACCCAGTACTTC.

This clonotype was counted between two and nine times. The genes are TRBV20-1 and TRBJ2-5; the match to TRBD2 covers 8 bases. This CDR3 has 15 residues. The junction had 12 bases not matched to a gene; V was cut back by 5 bases and J by 4 bases. Germline CDR1 and CDR2: DFQATT and SNEGSKA (reference sequence). CDR3 DNA: TGCAGTGCTCTCTGGCGGGGGGCGGCGGCAGAGACCCAGTACTTC. Protein product: CSALWRGAAAETQYF.

This chain links TRBV10-2 with TRBJ1-1, with 7 bases that match TRBD1. The V gene's germline CDR1 is WSHSY and CDR2 SAAADI. V was clipped by 1 base and J by 4 bases; unmatched bases: 6. This CDR3 is 15 amino acids long. The CDR3: CASSEYRGRSTEAFF. The CDR3 DNA follows: TGCGCCAGCAGTGAGTACAGGGGACGATCCACTGAAGCTTTCTTT.

The chain has TRBV28 and TRBJ1-1, with a possible D match to TRBD1 (6 bases). This CDR3 has 16 residues. Germline-derived CDR1 and CDR2 are MDHEN and SYDVKM. V was shortened by 2 bases and J by 1 base, with 14 bases between the two germline ends. The CDR3 region has the DNA TGTGCCAGCAGTTTAACGGGGGCCGGGGCGAACACTGAAGCTTTCTTT. Translation gives CASSLTGAGANTEAFF.

This chain links TRBV5-1 with TRBJ2-5; TRBD1 agrees at 8 bases. With 4 bases clipped from V and 2 bases from J, the junction kept 7 bases outside the gene matches. Germline V lookup: CDR1 SGHRS, CDR2 YFSETQ. This CDR3 has 15 residues. Here the CDR3 reads CASSGGTGEQETQYF. The CDR3 DNA reads as TGCGCCAGCAGCGGAGGGACAGGCGAGCAAGAGACCCAGTACTTC.

This chain uses TRBV10-2 with TRBJ1-2; D remains unclear. The V and J ends lost 5 bases and 8 bases respectively, with 15 bases between them. This CDR3 contains 13 residues. Germline V gene data show CDR1 as WSHSY and CDR2 as SAAADI. CDR3 amino acids: CASSYEGMEGYTF. The CDR3 DNA sequence: TGCGCCAGCAGTTACGAGGGAATGGAAGGCTACACCTTC.

This chain uses TRBV29-1 with TRBJ1-2; perhaps TRBD1 as D (6 bases). The ends were cut back, 7 bases at V and 4 bases at J, with 16 bases in the middle. The CDR3 loop spans 13 amino acids. The germline gives CDR1 SQVTM, CDR2 ANQGSEA. The CDR3, as DNA: TGCAGCGCTGTGTCAGGGGATGGCTATGGCTACACCTTC. It is translated as CSAVSGDGYGYTF.

This clonotype was detected ten times or more. This rearrangement joins TRBV7-9 to TRBJ2-2; D unclear. CDR1 and CDR2 (germline): SEHNR, FQNEAQ (reference sequence). Deletions cut 5 bases from V and 7 bases from J, with 26 bases between. This CDR3 spans 18 amino acids. CDR3 region: CASSPRKTYRKVDGELFF. For the CDR3, the DNA is TGTGCCAGCAGCCCTCGGAAGACTTACCGGAAGGTCGACGGGGAGCTGTTTTTT.

The chain carries TRBV7-2 and TRBJ2-1; TRBD1 agrees at 8 bases. The germline V gene encodes CDR1 SGHTA and CDR2 FQGNSA. The CDR3 spans 17 residues. Trimming cost V 2 bases and J 9 bases; bases outside gene matches: 15. In DNA form, the CDR3 reads TGTGCCAGCAGCTTACGGAGGAGGGGCAGGGGGCGGATTGAGCAGTTCTTC. It specifies CASSLRRRGRGRIEQFF. Combining the CDR3 with reference TRBV7-2 and TRBJ2-1 gives the whole variable domain GAGVSQSPSNKVTEKGKDVELRCDPISGHTALYWYRQSLGQGLEFLIYFQGNSAPDKSGLPSDRFSAERTGGSVSTLTIQRTQQEDSAVYLCASSLRRRGRGRIEQFFGPGTRLTVL.

This clonotype was observed a handful of times. The chain joins TRBV6-1 to TRBJ1-6, with D possibly matching TRBD1 (5 bases). The ends were cut back, 7 bases at V and 8 bases at J, with 24 bases in the middle. Germline CDR1 MNHNS, CDR2 SASEGT. CDR3 length: 17 amino acids. Here the CDR3 reads CASTALGGLGTDSPLHF. In DNA, the CDR3 is TGTGCCAGCACCGCACTTGGGGGACTGGGTACGGATTCACCCCTCCACTTT.

This clonotype was counted only a few times. CDR3 protein: CASSQKTGTSYNEQFF. The CDR3 DNA reads as TGTGCCAGCAGCCAAAAGACCGGGACTTCATACAATGAGCAGTTCTTC. J is TRBJ2-1 and V is TRBV4-2; tentative D call: TRBD2 (6 bases). V was clipped by 2 bases and J by 4 bases, with 15 bases between them. CDR3 length: 16 amino acids. Per the germline V gene, CDR1 is LGHNA and CDR2 is YNFKEQ.

The V call is TRBV7-2, the J call TRBJ2-1; 9 bases fit TRBD2. With 0 bases clipped from V and 6 bases from J, the junction kept 3 bases outside the gene matches. The germline CDR1 and CDR2 sequences are SGHTA and FQGNSA. CDR3 length: 15 residues. The CDR3 here is CASSLAGLASNEQFF. The CDR3 DNA reads TGTGCCAGCAGCTTAGCGGGACTAGCAAGCAATGAGCAGTTCTTC.

The CDR3 DNA reads as TGTGCCACCAGTGATTTGCACACCCCCCAGGGGGCGAGGGAGACCCAGTACTTC. Its protein is CATSDLHTPQGARETQYF. V gene TRBV24-1 combines with J gene TRBJ2-5; TRBD1 matches at 8 bases. The CDR3 has 18 residues. CDR1 is KGHDR and CDR2 is SFDVKD in the germline V gene. Losses at the gene ends were 0 bases for V and 5 bases for J; bases not matched to a gene: 13.

This clonotype was observed a handful of times. The CDR3 bases are TGTGCCAGCAGCGTAGGGACAGGGAGGAGTACAGATACGCAGTATTTT. Its protein product is CASSVGTGRSTDTQYF. The rearrangement links TRBV9 to TRBJ2-3; TRBD1 aligns across 8 bases. Germline assignment: CDR1 SGDLS and CDR2 YYNGEE. The CDR3 runs to 16 residues. The V and J ends lost 0 bases and 3 bases, in that order; junction bases with no gene match: 6.

This clonotype was counted many times. The rearrangement joins TRBV24-1 to TRBJ2-5; the match to TRBD2 covers 9 bases. Germline CDR1 reads KGHDR; CDR2 reads SFDVKD. After removal of 4 bases from V and 4 bases from J, the junction contained 12 bases not matched to a gene. The length of the CDR3 is 17 residues. The CDR3 region is CATSEKRGGLALETQYF. In nucleotides, the CDR3 is TGTGCCACCAGTGAGAAGAGGGGGGGACTAGCCCTAGAGACCCAGTACTTC.

This clonotype was counted between two and nine times. This rearrangement joins TRBV6-6 to TRBJ2-3; TRBD1 agrees at 8 bases. Germline V gene sequence: CDR1 MNHNY, CDR2 SVGAGI (reference sequence). Trimming took 5 bases from V and 1 from J; bases not matched to a gene: 14. The CDR3 sequence is 18 residues long. In nucleotides, the CDR3 is TGTGCCAGCAGTACCGGACAGGGTGCGTCTTGGGGCACAGATACGCAGTATTTT. Translating it yields CASSTGQGASWGTDTQYF.

This clonotype was found a few times. The junction shows a germline mismatch at one end, possibly a read error. This chain links TRBV28 with TRBJ2-5; 7 positions agree with TRBD1. Germline V gives CDR1 MDHEN, CDR2 SYDVKM. The CDR3 has 13 amino acids. In nucleotides, the CDR3 is TGTGCCAGCAATTTATGGACAGGAGAGACCCAGTACTTC. It codes for CASNLWTGETQYF.

A few counts support this clonotype. This chain joins TRBV29-1 and TRBJ2-3; 8 bases align to TRBD1. J lost 2 bases, V lost 4 bases, and 8 bases had no gene match. This CDR3 is 15 amino acids long. Germline V gene data show CDR1 as SQVTM and CDR2 as ANQGSEA. The CDR3 sequence: CSVAIGQGNTDTQYF. CDR3 bases: TGCAGCGTTGCAATTGGACAGGGTAACACAGATACGCAGTATTTT.

The V call is TRBV5-1, the J call TRBJ2-6; no firm D call. The germline gives CDR1 SGHRS, CDR2 YFSETQ. V was clipped by 4 bases and J by 3 bases, with 5 bases between them. CDR3 length: 13 residues. CDR3 DNA: TGCGCCAGCAGCCAGTATGGGGCCAACGTCCTGACTTTC. It is translated as CASSQYGANVLTF.

This clonotype was observed a handful of times. The chain is built from TRBV6-2 or TRBV6-3 and TRBJ1-5; 9 bases match TRBD1. V trimming: 0 bases; J trimming: 2 bases; junction bases outside the gene matches: 5. Per germline, CDR1 MNHEY and CDR2 SVGEGT. CDR3 length equals 17 residues. The DNA of the CDR3 is TGTGCCAGCAGTTACTCTGGGACAGGGAAGCGCAATCAGCCCCAGCATTTT. This translates into CASSYSGTGKRNQPQHF.

In its sample, this clonotype was seen a few times. The rearrangement joins TRBV28 to TRBJ2-3; D is unclear. This CDR3 is 13 amino acids long. Per the germline V gene, CDR1 is MDHEN and CDR2 is SYDVKM. V dropped 2 bases and J dropped 5 bases, with 8 bases sitting between them. Here the CDR3 reads CASSLSVIDTQYF. The CDR3 DNA is TGTGCCAGCAGTTTAAGTGTTATAGATACGCAGTATTTT. The whole variable domain, remainder taken from reference TRBV28 and TRBJ2-3, is DVKVTQSSRYLVKRTGEKVFLECVQDMDHENMFWYRQDPGLGLRLIYFSYDVKMKEKGDIPEGYSVSREKKERFSLILESASTNQTSMYLCASSLSVIDTQYFGPGTRLTVL.

The chain uses TRBV12-3 or TRBV12-4 and TRBJ1-1; D uncertain. CDR3 length equals 13 residues. Trimming removed 8 bases from V and 5 bases from J, with 15 bases in between. As DNA, the CDR3 is TGTGCCAGCGGATTAGGGATTGTTACTGAAGCTTTCTTT. Its translation: CASGLGIVTEAFF.

V and J are TRBV20-1 and TRBJ2-2, with 11 bases matching TRBD2. CDR1 is DFQATT, CDR2 SNEGSKA, per germline (reference sequence). Unmatched junction bases numbered 7, after V lost 3 bases and J lost 4 bases. The CDR3 length is 16 residues. CDR3 in DNA: TGCAGTGCTAGTGCCCTAGCGGGAGGTATCACCGGGGAGCTGTTTTTT. It encodes CSASALAGGITGELFF.

The chain has TRBV5-1 and TRBJ2-5, with 11 bases that match TRBD2. CDR1 and CDR2 from the germline V gene are SGHRS and YFSETQ. After removal of 0 bases from V and 5 bases from J, the junction contained 6 bases not matched to a gene. This CDR3 spans 16 amino acids. DNA for the CDR3: TGCGCCAGCAGCTTGGAAACTAGCGGGAGATGGGAGACCCAGTACTTC. Translating gives CASSLETSGRWETQYF.